Each of the 32 T cell receptor beta chains below was sequenced from the same sample in a study of beta chain features in type 1 diabetes. Since all of the isolated RNA was reverse transcribed, expressed TCRB transcripts were what got sequenced. Sequencing was performed with immunoSEQ multiplex PCR; in TCRdb, only in-frame clones are kept and a portion is missing. This table has about 140,000 clones, less than 8.5% appearing once. The specimen sequenced was central memory CD4+ T cells from blood. The receptor source for this set is a woman in her twenties or thirties in good health.

This clone was detected a few times. V and J are TRBV7-9 and TRBJ2-7; 10 bases match TRBD1. Germline CDR1 is SEHNR and CDR2 is FQNEAQ (reference sequence). Trimming at V came to 4 bases and at J to 0 bases, leaving 12 bases not matched to a gene. The CDR3 contains 18 residues. The CDR3 region is CASSYIAGTGDYSYEQYF. CDR3 nucleotides: TGTGCCAGCAGCTACATCGCCGGGACAGGGGATTACTCCTACGAGCAGTACTTC.

The chain combines TRBV28 with TRBJ1-2; tentative D call: TRBD1 (5 bases). Germline loops: CDR1 MDHEN, CDR2 SYDVKM. The CDR3 is 15 amino acids. The V end lost 7 bases, the J end lost 4 bases, and 19 bases lay between the germline ends. The CDR3 sequence: CASTTSGGKGYGYTF. The CDR3 nucleotides are TGTGCCAGCACTACTTCGGGGGGGAAAGGCTATGGCTACACCTTC.

This chain links TRBV7-2 with TRBJ2-1, with D perhaps TRBD2 (6 bases). CDR1 is SGHTA, CDR2 FQGNSA, per germline. Trimming shortened V by 5 bases and J by 6 bases, and 14 bases separated the two germline ends. The CDR3 length is 14 residues. The DNA of the CDR3 is TGTGCCAGCAGCCGACTAGTATTGGGCAATGAGCAGTTCTTC. Protein: CASSRLVLGNEQFF.

This sequence joins TRBV28 and TRBJ2-7; 10 nucleotides align to TRBD2. The CDR3 has 17 residues. V gave up 5 bases and J gave up 0 bases; unmatched junction bases: 10. The germline V gene encodes CDR1 MDHEN and CDR2 SYDVKM. In DNA form, the CDR3 reads TGTGCCAGCAGTCGGAGACTAGCGGGTGGCCTCTCCTACGAGCAGTACTTC. Translating gives CASSRRLAGGLSYEQYF.

The chain uses TRBV28 and TRBJ2-5; D perhaps matches TRBD2 (6 bases). Trimming stripped 7 bases from V and 5 bases from J, with 14 bases between. CDR3 length: 13 amino acids. Per germline, CDR1 MDHEN and CDR2 SYDVKM. The CDR3 DNA follows: TGTGCCAGCACTCTCGGGGGTCGGGAGACCCAGTACTTC. Residues: CASTLGGRETQYF.

This sequence joins TRBV2 and TRBJ2-7; 9 bases fit TRBD1. The CDR3 extends over 14 amino acids. J gave up 5 bases and V 7 bases, and 9 bases lay outside the gene matches. Germline V lookup: CDR1 SNHLY, CDR2 FYNNEI. CDR3 nucleotide sequence: TGTGCCAGCATGCCGGGACAGGGTGGGGACGAGCAGTACTTC. It specifies CASMPGQGGDEQYF.

This clone was counted between two and nine times. The chain carries TRBV2 and TRBJ1-2, with D tentatively TRBD1 (6 bases). Germline loops: CDR1 SNHLY, CDR2 FYNNEI. V lost 7 bases and J lost 2, with 17 bases in between. The CDR3 loop spans 15 amino acids. In DNA, the CDR3 is TGTGCCAGCAAGGGACATCTGCTCGGGAACTATGGCTACACCTTC. Protein sequence: CASKGHLLGNYGYTF. Full variable domain (outside the CDR3, taken from reference TRBV2 and TRBJ1-2): EPEVTQTPSHQVTQMGQEVILRCVPISNHLYFYWYRQILGQKVEFLVSFYNNEISEKSEIFDDQFSVERPDGSNFTLKIRSTKLEDSAMYFCASKGHLLGNYGYTFGSGTRLTVV.

The table lists this clone with a few counts. This sample includes further DNA sequences coding for the same CDR3. The rearrangement uses TRBV29-1 and TRBJ2-7, with D possibly matching TRBD1 (5 bases). CDR3 length: 14 residues. Germline values: CDR1 SQVTM, CDR2 ANQGSEA. V lost 5 bases and J lost 0, with 14 bases in between. This CDR3 reads CSVRQTVGSYEQYF. The CDR3 DNA is TGCAGCGTTCGACAGACAGTCGGCTCCTACGAGCAGTACTTC.

The chain links TRBV19 to TRBJ2-6, with D perhaps matching TRBD1 (5 bases). CDR1 and CDR2 from the germline V gene are LNHDA and SQIVND (reference sequence). The length of the CDR3 is 18 residues. Trimming pared 5 bases from V and 0 bases from J, leaving 17 bases between. CDR3 in amino acids: CASSWGGHTTSGANVLTF. The CDR3 DNA follows: TGTGCCAGTAGTTGGGGCGGACACACGACCTCTGGGGCCAACGTCCTGACTTTC.

There are many counts of this clone. The CDR3 sequence: CASQGDYGYTF. The CDR3 DNA follows: TGTGCCAGCCAGGGGGACTATGGCTACACCTTC. This rearrangement joins TRBV2 to TRBJ1-2, with 7 bases identical to TRBD1. The CDR3 totals 11 residues. With V trimmed by 8 bases and J by 3 bases, 0 bases remained unmatched. Germline V lookup: CDR1 SNHLY, CDR2 FYNNEI.

This sequence joins TRBV7-2 and TRBJ2-1, with TRBD2 matching over 10 bases. Germline V gene sequence: CDR1 SGHTA, CDR2 FQGNSA. With V trimmed by 3 bases and J by 4 bases, 3 bases remained unmatched. The CDR3 spans 15 residues. The CDR3 nucleotides read TGTGCCAGCAGCTTCGGGACTAGCGCGTACAATGAGCAGTTCTTC. Amino acid sequence: CASSFGTSAYNEQFF.

The chain joins TRBV6-5 to TRBJ2-7; no reliable D call. This CDR3 contains 12 residues. Trimming stripped 2 bases from V and 4 bases from J, with 6 bases between. The germline V gene encodes CDR1 MNHEY and CDR2 SVGAGI. CDR3 loop: CASSYDKYEQYF. The CDR3 DNA sequence: TGTGCCAGCAGTTACGACAAGTACGAGCAGTACTTC.

The chain has TRBV7-9 and TRBJ1-3; D remains unclear. This CDR3 has 12 residues. Trimming stripped 4 bases from V and 9 bases from J, with 10 bases between. Germline CDR1 SEHNR, CDR2 FQNEAQ (reference sequence). The CDR3 bases are TGTGCCAGCAGCTCGGACGGAGGCACCATATATTTT. This codes for CASSSDGGTIYF.

The rearrangement links TRBV4-1 to TRBJ2-2; D gene ambiguous. The CDR3 is 16 residues long. Trimming left V 0 bases short and J 1 base short, with 9 bases between. Germline CDR1 and CDR2: MGHRA and YSYEKL. CDR3 in amino acids: CASSQDIRMNTGELFF. The DNA for the CDR3 is TGCGCCAGCAGCCAAGACATCAGGATGAACACCGGGGAGCTGTTTTTT.

The chain employs TRBV4-3 and TRBJ1-4, with 8 bases aligning to TRBD1. This CDR3 comprises 15 residues. V lost 4 bases, J lost 7 bases, and 8 bases stayed unmatched. Germline loops: CDR1 LGHNA, CDR2 YSLEER. The CDR3 DNA reads TGCGCCAGCAGCCGAGAACGGGACAGGCGTGAAAAACTGTTTTTT. Amino acid sequence: CASSRERDRREKLFF.

This clone was found a few times. The rearrangement links TRBV11-2 to TRBJ2-1, with TRBD2 identical over 7 bases. V gave up 5 bases and J gave up 4 bases; unmatched junction bases: 11. Germline assignment: CDR1 SGHAT and CDR2 FQNNGV. The CDR3 has 16 residues. CDR3 DNA: TGTGCCAGCAGCATGGCTCTTTGGCGGGAGTACAATGAGCAGTTCTTC. Translating it yields CASSMALWREYNEQFF.

The genes are TRBV19 and TRBJ1-5; D might be TRBD1 (5 bases). Germline-derived CDR1 and CDR2 are LNHDA and SQIVND (reference sequence). The length of the CDR3 is 14 residues. Trimming pared 9 bases from V and 3 bases from J, leaving 15 bases between. CDR3 bases: TGTGCCAGCGTTACTCAGGGCATCAATCAGCCCCAGCATTTT. Residues: CASVTQGINQPQHF.

The chain links TRBV28 to TRBJ2-7; TRBD2 matches at 14 bases. This CDR3 is built from 15 residues. V shed 2 bases and J 3 bases; nucleotides not matched to a gene: 0. Germline lookup yields CDR1 MDHEN and CDR2 SYDVKM. CDR3 nucleotides: TGTGCCAGCAGTTTAGGGACTAGCGGGAGCTACGAGCAGTACTTC. Its translation: CASSLGTSGSYEQYF.

This clone was seen more than once but under ten times. The J gene is TRBJ2-7, the V gene TRBV19; TRBD1 agrees at 9 bases. Germline V gene data show CDR1 as LNHDA and CDR2 as SQIVND (reference sequence). J gave up 0 bases and V 5 bases, and 8 bases lay outside the gene matches. CDR3 size: 16 residues. The CDR3 DNA reads TGTGCCAGTAGTTTGATACCGGGACAGGGCTCCTACGAGCAGTACTTC. Translated: CASSLIPGQGSYEQYF. The whole variable domain, filled in from reference TRBV19 and TRBJ2-7, reads DGGITQSPKYLFRKEGQNVTLSCEQNLNHDAMYWYRQDPGQGLRLIYYSQIVNDFQKGDIAEGYSVSREKKESFPLTVTSAQKNPTAFYLCASSLIPGQGSYEQYFGPGTRLTVT.

This clone was observed a few times. This chain links TRBV7-2 with TRBJ2-3; 12 bases are a match to TRBD2. The CDR3 runs to 17 residues. Germline trimming cut 6 bases from V and 5 bases from J; bases unmatched to any gene: 12. Germline-derived CDR1 and CDR2 are SGHTA and FQGNSA. The CDR3 protein is CASSSPSGRAAGDTQYF. The CDR3 coding sequence is TGTGCCAGCAGTTCCCCTAGCGGGAGGGCCGCTGGAGATACGCAGTATTTT.

The chain employs TRBV19 and TRBJ2-7; 14 bases fit TRBD2. The CDR3 has 15 residues. Trimming removed 5 bases from V and 3 bases from J; junction bases left unmatched: 3. Germline CDR1 reads LNHDA; CDR2 reads SQIVND (reference sequence). The CDR3 sequence is CASSRLAGGYYEQYF. DNA for the CDR3: TGTGCCAGTAGTCGACTAGCGGGAGGGTACTACGAGCAGTACTTC.

This clone was counted only a few times. The rearrangement uses TRBV11-2 and TRBJ2-3, with D perhaps matching TRBD2 (6 bases). The CDR3 spans 18 residues. Germline assignment: CDR1 SGHAT and CDR2 FQNNGV. Deletions cut 0 bases from V and 1 base from J, with 17 bases between. The CDR3 DNA reads as TGTGCCAGCAGCTTAGATCTACTCGGGGGATCGGGCACAGATACGCAGTATTTT. Translating it yields CASSLDLLGGSGTDTQYF.

The table lists this clone with many counts. The CDR3 sequence: CSVAPSGVQETQYF. For the CDR3, the DNA is TGCAGCGTTGCCCCTAGCGGGGTCCAAGAGACCCAGTACTTC. The chain uses TRBV29-1 and TRBJ2-5; 9 bases line up with TRBD2. Germline V gene sequence: CDR1 SQVTM, CDR2 ANQGSEA. The CDR3 consists of 14 residues. V shed 4 bases and J 1 base; nucleotides not matched to a gene: 4.

The rearrangement uses TRBV2 and TRBJ2-2; possibly TRBD1 for D (5 bases). Trimming took 3 bases from V and 5 from J, leaving 13 bases between them. This CDR3 is 15 amino acids long. Germline-derived CDR1 and CDR2 are SNHLY and FYNNEI. The CDR3 nucleotides are TGTGCCAGCAGTGAGTCCAGGGCGAGGACCGGGGAGCTGTTTTTT. Amino acids: CASSESRARTGELFF.

This clone showed up just a few times. The genes are TRBV7-8 and TRBJ2-5; 9 nucleotides align to TRBD2. V lost 5 bases and J lost 1; bases outside the gene matches: 2. This CDR3 comprises 14 residues. CDR1 SGHVS and CDR2 FQNEAQ come from the germline V gene. The CDR3 reads CASSAGGFQETQYF. The CDR3 DNA is TGTGCCAGCAGCGCGGGGGGGTTCCAAGAGACCCAGTACTTC.

This clone was found a few times. V usage is TRBV7-3 and J usage is TRBJ1-1; D remains unclear. Germline V lookup: CDR1 SGHTA, CDR2 FQGTGA. There are 15 residues in the CDR3. V lost 1 base and J 0 bases, leaving 9 bases between the germline ends. The CDR3 bases are TGTGCCAGCAGCTTAAGTGCAGTTATGAACACTGAAGCTTTCTTT. It is translated as CASSLSAVMNTEAFF.

The chain couples TRBV28 to TRBJ1-5; perhaps TRBD1 as D (6 bases). Germline values: CDR1 MDHEN, CDR2 SYDVKM. The CDR3 length is 14 residues. V was trimmed by 6 bases and J by 3 bases, leaving 12 bases between them. This CDR3 is CASRVDRSNQPQHF. Here the CDR3 DNA reads TGTGCCAGCAGGGTCGACAGGTCCAATCAGCCCCAGCATTTT.

A remark on this clone: It is likely a read error: a sequence one base away is far more abundant. Different DNA sequences within this sample yield the same CDR3. This chain connects TRBV7-2 to TRBJ2-3; the D gene is possibly TRBD1 (5 bases). CDR1 is SGHTA and CDR2 is FQGNSA in the germline V gene. The CDR3 length is 14 residues. V lost 4 bases and J 0 bases, leaving 8 bases between the germline ends. CDR3 amino acids: CASSSQGSTDTQYF. The DNA for the CDR3 is TGTGCCAGCAGCTCCCAGGGAAGCACAGATACGCAGTATTTT.

The sample holds many counts of this clone. The gene calls are TRBV7-2 and TRBJ2-7; D is possibly TRBD2 (5 bases). CDR1 is SGHTA, CDR2 FQGNSA, per germline. V lost 5 bases to trimming and J lost 0 bases, with 17 bases between them. CDR3 length: 16 residues. The DNA of the CDR3 is TGTGCCAGCAGCGGAGAACTAGGCGGAAGCTCCTACGAGCAGTACTTC. This encodes CASSGELGGSSYEQYF. The full variable domain, with the rest looked up from reference TRBV7-2 and TRBJ2-7, is GAGVSQSPSNKVTEKGKDVELRCDPISGHTALYWYRQSLGQGLEFLIYFQGNSAPDKSGLPSDRFSAERTGGSVSTLTIQRTQQEDSAVYLCASSGELGGSSYEQYFGPGTRLTVT.

This clone has just a few counts. V and J are TRBV18 and TRBJ2-7; 7 nucleotides agree with TRBD2. The V segment lost 2 bases and the J segment 5 bases; nucleotides outside the gene matches: 6. The CDR3 extends over 14 amino acids. CDR1 is KGHSH, CDR2 LQKENI, per germline. Here the CDR3 DNA reads TGTGCCAGCTCACCAAGTAGGACTAGTAACGAGCAGTACTTC. Encoded protein: CASSPSRTSNEQYF.

This clone turned up a few times. The V and J genes are TRBV21-1 and TRBJ1-5. TRBV21-1 counts as a pseudogene. This CDR3 contains 14 residues. The CDR3 sequence: CASMSGGCPAAQHF. DNA for the CDR3: TGTGCCAGCATGTCGGGAGGTTGCCCAGCGGCCCAGCATTTT.

The chain recombines TRBV7-9 with TRBJ1-1; D is undetermined. The germline gives CDR1 SEHNR, CDR2 FQNEAQ (reference sequence). Trimming cost V 8 bases and J 5 bases, with 12 bases left between them. This CDR3 is 12 amino acids long. This CDR3 is CASHKTGTEAFF. The CDR3 DNA is TGTGCCAGCCACAAAACGGGAACTGAAGCTTTCTTT. The variable domain in full, completed from reference TRBV7-9 and TRBJ1-1, reads DTGVSQNPRHKITKRGQNVTFRCDPISEHNRLYWYRQTLGQGPEFLTYFQNEAQLEKSRLLSDRFSAERPKGSFSTLEIQRTEQGDSAMYLCASHKTGTEAFFGQGTRLTVV.